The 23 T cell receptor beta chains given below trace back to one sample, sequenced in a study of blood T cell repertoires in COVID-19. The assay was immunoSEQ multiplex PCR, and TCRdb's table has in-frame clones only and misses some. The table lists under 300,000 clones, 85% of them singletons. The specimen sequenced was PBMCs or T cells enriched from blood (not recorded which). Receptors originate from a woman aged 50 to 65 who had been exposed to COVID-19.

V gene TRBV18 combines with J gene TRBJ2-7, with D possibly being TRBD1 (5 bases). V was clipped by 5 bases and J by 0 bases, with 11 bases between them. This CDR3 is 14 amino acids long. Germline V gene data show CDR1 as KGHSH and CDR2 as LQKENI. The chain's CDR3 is CASSTLGDSYEQYF. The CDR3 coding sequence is TGTGCCAGCTCAACCCTAGGGGACTCCTACGAGCAGTACTTC. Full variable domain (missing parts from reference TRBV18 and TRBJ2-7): NAGVMQNPRHLVRRRGQEARLRCSPMKGHSHVYWYRQLPEEGLKFMVYLQKENIIDESGMPKERFSAEFPKEGPSILRIQQVVRGDSAAYFCASSTLGDSYEQYFGPGTRLTVT.

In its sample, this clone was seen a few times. DNA for the CDR3: TGTGCCAGCACTAGACAGACCGCCGGGAGTGAAGCTTTCTTT. Translated: CASTRQTAGSEAFF. The chain uses TRBV18 and TRBJ1-1; possible D gene TRBD1, 5 bases. V lost 8 bases and J lost 7, with 20 bases in between. The CDR3 covers 14 residues. Germline V gene data show CDR1 as KGHSH and CDR2 as LQKENI.

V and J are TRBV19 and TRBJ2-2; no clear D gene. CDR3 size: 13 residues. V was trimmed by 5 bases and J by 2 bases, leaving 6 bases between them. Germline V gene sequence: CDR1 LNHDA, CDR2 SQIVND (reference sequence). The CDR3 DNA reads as TGTGCCAGTAGTCTCACTAACACCGGGGAGCTGTTTTTT. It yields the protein CASSLTNTGELFF.

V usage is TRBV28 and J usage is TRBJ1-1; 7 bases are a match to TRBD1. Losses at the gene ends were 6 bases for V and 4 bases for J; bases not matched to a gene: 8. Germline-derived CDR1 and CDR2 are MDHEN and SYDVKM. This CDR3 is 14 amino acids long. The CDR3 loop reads CASSPYRGGTEAFF. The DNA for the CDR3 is TGTGCCAGCAGCCCATACAGGGGTGGCACTGAAGCTTTCTTT.

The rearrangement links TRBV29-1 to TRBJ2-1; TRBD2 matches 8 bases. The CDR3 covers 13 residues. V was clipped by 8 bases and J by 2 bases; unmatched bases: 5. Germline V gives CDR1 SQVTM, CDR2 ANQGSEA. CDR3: CSFTGGAYNEQFF. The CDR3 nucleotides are TGCAGCTTCACCGGGGGGGCCTACAATGAGCAGTTCTTC.

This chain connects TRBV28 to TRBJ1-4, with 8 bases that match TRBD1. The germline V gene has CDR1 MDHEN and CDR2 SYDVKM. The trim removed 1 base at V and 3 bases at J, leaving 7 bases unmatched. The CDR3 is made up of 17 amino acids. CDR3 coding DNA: TGTGCCAGCAGTTTATCTTATCAGGGGGCAGCTAATGAAAAACTGTTTTTT. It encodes CASSLSYQGAANEKLFF.

CDR3 nucleotides: TGTGCCAGCAGTTATAAGCGGGACACCATCTCTGGGGCCAACGTCCTGACTTTC. Protein: CASSYKRDTISGANVLTF. The gene calls are TRBV6-2 or TRBV6-3 and TRBJ2-6; a weak D match, TRBD2 (7 bases). V was shortened by 3 bases and J by 0 bases, with 15 bases between the two germline ends. Germline V gene lookup returns CDR1 MNHEY and CDR2 SVGEGT. The CDR3 runs 18 residues.

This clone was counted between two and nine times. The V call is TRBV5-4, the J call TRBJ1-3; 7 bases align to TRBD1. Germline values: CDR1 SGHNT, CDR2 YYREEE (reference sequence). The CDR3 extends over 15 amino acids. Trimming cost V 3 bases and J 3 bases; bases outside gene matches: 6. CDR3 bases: TGTGCCAGCAGCTCCCAGGACAGGAGTGGAAACACCATATATTTT. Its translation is CASSSQDRSGNTIYF. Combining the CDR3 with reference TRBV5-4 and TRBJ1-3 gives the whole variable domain ETGVTQSPTHLIKTRGQQVTLRCSSQSGHNTVSWYQQALGQGPQFIFQYYREEENGRGNFPPRFSGLQFPNYSSELNVNALELDDSALYLCASSSQDRSGNTIYFGEGSWLTVV.

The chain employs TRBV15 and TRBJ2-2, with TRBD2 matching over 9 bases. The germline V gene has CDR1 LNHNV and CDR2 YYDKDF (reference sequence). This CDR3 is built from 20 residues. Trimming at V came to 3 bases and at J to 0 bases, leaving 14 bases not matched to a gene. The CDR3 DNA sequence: TGTGCCACCAGCAGTCCCTGGGTGGCTAGCGGGGATACGAACACCGGGGAGCTGTTTTTT. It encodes CATSSPWVASGDTNTGELFF.

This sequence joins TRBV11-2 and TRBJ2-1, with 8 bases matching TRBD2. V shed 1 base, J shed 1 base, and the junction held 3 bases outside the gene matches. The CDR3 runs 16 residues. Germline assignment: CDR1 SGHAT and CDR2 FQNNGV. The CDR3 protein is CASSLAGGGSYNEQFF. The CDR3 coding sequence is TGTGCCAGCAGCTTAGCCGGCGGGGGGTCCTACAATGAGCAGTTCTTC. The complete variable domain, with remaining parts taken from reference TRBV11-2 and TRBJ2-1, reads EAGVAQSPRYKIIEKRQSVAFWCNPISGHATLYWYQQILGQGPKLLIQFQNNGVVDDSQLPKDRFSAERLKGVDSTLKIQPAKLEDSAVYLCASSLAGGGSYNEQFFGPGTRLTVL.

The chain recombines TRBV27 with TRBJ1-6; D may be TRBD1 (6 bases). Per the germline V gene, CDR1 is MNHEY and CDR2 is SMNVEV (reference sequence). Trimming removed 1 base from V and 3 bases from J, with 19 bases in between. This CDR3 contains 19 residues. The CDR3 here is CASSLFGTPFLYYNSPLHF. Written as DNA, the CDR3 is TGTGCCAGCAGTTTATTTGGGACACCCTTCCTTTACTATAATTCACCCCTCCACTTT.

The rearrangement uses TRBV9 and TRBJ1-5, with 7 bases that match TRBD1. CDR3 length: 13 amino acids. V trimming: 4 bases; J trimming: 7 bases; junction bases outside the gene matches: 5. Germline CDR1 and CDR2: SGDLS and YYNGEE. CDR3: CASSLTGNQPQHF. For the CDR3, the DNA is TGTGCCAGCAGCCTGACAGGGAACCAGCCCCAGCATTTT. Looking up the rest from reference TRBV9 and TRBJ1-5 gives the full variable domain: DSGVTQTPKHLITATGQRVTLRCSPRSGDLSVYWYQQSLDQGLQFLIQYYNGEERAKGNILERFSAQQFPDLHSELNLSSLELGDSALYFCASSLTGNQPQHFGDGTRLSIL.

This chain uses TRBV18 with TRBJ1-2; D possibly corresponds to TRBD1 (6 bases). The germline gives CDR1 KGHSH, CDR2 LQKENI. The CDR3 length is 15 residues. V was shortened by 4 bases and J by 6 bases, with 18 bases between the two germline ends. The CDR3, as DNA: TGTGCCAGCTCACACAAACAGGGAGCGTCGGATGGCTACACCTTC. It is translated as CASSHKQGASDGYTF.

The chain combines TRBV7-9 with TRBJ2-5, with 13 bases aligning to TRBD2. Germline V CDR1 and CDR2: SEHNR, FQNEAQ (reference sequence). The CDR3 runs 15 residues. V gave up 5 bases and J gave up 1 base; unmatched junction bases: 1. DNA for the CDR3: TGTGCCAGCAGCCGACTAGCGGGGGGCCAAGAGACCCAGTACTTC. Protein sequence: CASSRLAGGQETQYF.

The CDR3 loop reads CASSLEANTGELFF. The CDR3 DNA follows: TGTGCCAGCAGCTTGGAAGCAAACACCGGGGAGCTGTTTTTT. The chain carries TRBV5-4 and TRBJ2-2; D ambiguous. Between the trimmed V and J ends, which lost 0 bases and 2 bases, there was a span of 5 bases. This CDR3 region has 14 residues. Germline V lookup: CDR1 SGHNT, CDR2 YYREEE (reference sequence).

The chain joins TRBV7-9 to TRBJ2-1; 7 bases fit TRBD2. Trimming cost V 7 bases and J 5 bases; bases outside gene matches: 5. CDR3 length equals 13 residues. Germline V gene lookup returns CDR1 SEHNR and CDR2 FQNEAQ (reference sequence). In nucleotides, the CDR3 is TGTGCCAGCACCGGGACTACCAACAATGAGCAGTTCTTC. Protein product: CASTGTTNNEQFF.

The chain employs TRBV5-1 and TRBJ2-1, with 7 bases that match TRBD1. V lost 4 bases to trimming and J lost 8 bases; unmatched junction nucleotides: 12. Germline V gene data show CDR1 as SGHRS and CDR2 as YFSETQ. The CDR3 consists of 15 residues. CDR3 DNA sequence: TGCGCCAGCAGCCTCACAGGGGCCGGTCTCGATGAGCAGTTCTTC. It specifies CASSLTGAGLDEQFF.

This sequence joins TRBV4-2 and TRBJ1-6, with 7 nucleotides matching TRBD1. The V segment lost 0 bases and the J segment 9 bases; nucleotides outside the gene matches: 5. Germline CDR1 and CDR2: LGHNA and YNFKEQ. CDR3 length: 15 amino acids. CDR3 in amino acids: CASSQDNRGSSPLHF. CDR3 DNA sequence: TGTGCCAGCAGCCAAGATAACAGGGGTAGTTCACCCCTCCACTTT.

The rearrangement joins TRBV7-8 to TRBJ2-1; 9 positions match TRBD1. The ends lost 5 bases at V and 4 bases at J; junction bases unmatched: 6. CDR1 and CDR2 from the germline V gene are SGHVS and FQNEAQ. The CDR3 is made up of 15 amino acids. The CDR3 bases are TGTGCCAGCAGCCGGCCGGGACAGGGTTACAATGAGCAGTTCTTC. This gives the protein CASSRPGQGYNEQFF.

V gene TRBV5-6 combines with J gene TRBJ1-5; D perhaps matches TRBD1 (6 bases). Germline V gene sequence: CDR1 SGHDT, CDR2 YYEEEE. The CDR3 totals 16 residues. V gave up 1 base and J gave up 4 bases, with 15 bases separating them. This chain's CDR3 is CASSLNIGGTNQPQHF. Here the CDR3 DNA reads TGTGCCAGCAGCTTGAATATTGGGGGCACAAATCAGCCCCAGCATTTT.

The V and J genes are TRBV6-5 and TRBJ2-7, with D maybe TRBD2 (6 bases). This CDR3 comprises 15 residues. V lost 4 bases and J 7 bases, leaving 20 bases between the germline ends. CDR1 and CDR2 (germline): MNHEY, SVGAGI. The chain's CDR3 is CASSSPGSRRWEQYF. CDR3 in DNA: TGTGCCAGCAGTTCGCCCGGGAGCCGTAGGTGGGAGCAGTACTTC.

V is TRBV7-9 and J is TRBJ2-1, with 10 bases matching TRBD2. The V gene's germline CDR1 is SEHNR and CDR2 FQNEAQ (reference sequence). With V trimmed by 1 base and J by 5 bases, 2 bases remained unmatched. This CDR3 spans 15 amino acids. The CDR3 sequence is CASSLGTSGNNEQFF. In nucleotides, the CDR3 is TGTGCCAGCAGCTTAGGGACTAGCGGTAACAATGAGCAGTTCTTC.

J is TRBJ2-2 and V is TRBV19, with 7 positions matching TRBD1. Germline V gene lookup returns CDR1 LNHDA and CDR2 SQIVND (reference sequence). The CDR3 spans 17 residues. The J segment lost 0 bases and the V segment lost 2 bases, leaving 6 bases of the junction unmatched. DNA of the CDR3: TGTGCCAGTAGTATACTGGACAGGTTAACGAACACCGGGGAGCTGTTTTTT. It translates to CASSILDRLTNTGELFF.